One sample yielded the 18 T cell receptor beta chains listed below, sequenced in a study of T-cell reconstitution after alpha-beta-depleted transplantation in children. A TCRbeta library incorporating unique molecular identifiers was prepared. MiXCR, applied by TCRdb to the PCR reads, yields one record per CDR3 protein. In the table there are some 490,000 distinct CDR3 sequences, roughly an eighth of which are singletons. Sequenced here: PBMCs from the stem cell graft donor, sampled from the stem cell graft. The receptor set was obtained from a human donor who donated a stem cell graft to a child with combined immunodeficiency.

The chain joins TRBV9 to TRBJ2-6; no clear D. In germline, CDR1 is SGDLS, CDR2 YYNGEE. This CDR3 is built from 14 residues. V was cut by 5 bases and J by 0 bases, with 6 bases left in between. CDR3 sequence: CASRSYSGANVLTF. In DNA form, the CDR3 reads TGTGCCAGCAGGTCCTACTCTGGGGCCAACGTCCTGACTTTC.

CDR3 in amino acids: CASSEWGGSYEQFF. The CDR3 region has the DNA TGTGCCAGCAGTGAATGGGGAGGGAGCTATGAGCAGTTCTTC. The V and J genes are TRBV25-1 and TRBJ2-1; TRBD2 matches at 7 bases. Germline V gene data show CDR1 as MGHDK and CDR2 as SYGVNS. The V segment lost 1 base and the J segment 8 bases; nucleotides outside the gene matches: 5. CDR3 size: 14 residues. Supplemented by reference TRBV25-1 and TRBJ2-1, the full variable domain reads EADIYQTPRYLVIGTGKKITLECSQTMGHDKMYWYQQDPGMELHLIHYSYGVNSTEKGDLSSESTVSRIRTEHFPLTLESARPSHTSQYLCASSEWGGSYEQFFGPGTRLTVL.

The rearrangement links TRBV27 to TRBJ2-7, with 7 bases fitting TRBD1. Germline values: CDR1 MNHEY, CDR2 SMNVEV (reference sequence). Trimming took 6 bases from V and 0 from J; bases not matched to a gene: 8. CDR3 size: 15 residues. This CDR3 reads CASSTYRGLSYEQYF. CDR3 nucleotides: TGTGCCAGCAGCACTTACAGGGGTCTCTCCTACGAGCAGTACTTC.

This chain links TRBV28 with TRBJ2-7; 9 bases fit TRBD1. CDR3 length equals 16 residues. V gave up 3 bases and J gave up 3 bases; unmatched junction bases: 9. The germline CDR1 and CDR2 sequences are MDHEN and SYDVKM. This chain's CDR3 is CASSLPGTGKIYEQYF. The CDR3 coding sequence is TGTGCCAGCAGTTTGCCCGGGACAGGGAAAATCTACGAGCAGTACTTC.

This clonotype was counted only a few times. The chain combines TRBV12-3 or TRBV12-4 with TRBJ2-3, with D perhaps matching TRBD2 (6 bases). This CDR3 has 17 amino acids. V was cut by 5 bases and J by 2 bases, with 20 bases left in between. The CDR3 here is CASSTRRDSRSTDTQYF. The CDR3 DNA sequence: TGTGCCAGCAGTACCAGGCGGGACTCCCGATCCACAGATACGCAGTATTTT.

This clonotype was counted a few times. The chain links TRBV7-2 to TRBJ2-7; 8 bases are a match to TRBD2. The CDR3 is 15 amino acids. Trimming removed 8 bases from V and 3 bases from J; junction bases left unmatched: 12. Germline assignment: CDR1 SGHTA and CDR2 FQGNSA. DNA for the CDR3: TGTGCCAGCGGCCTCGACTTAGCGGGGATCTACGAGCAGTACTTC. Residues: CASGLDLAGIYEQYF.

The V and J genes are TRBV11-2 and TRBJ2-2; maybe TRBD1 (6 bases). The CDR3 is 18 residues long. Trimming left V 1 base short and J 3 bases short, with 18 bases between. In germline, CDR1 is SGHAT, CDR2 FQNNGV. The CDR3, as DNA: TGTGCCAGCAGCTTAGGGGCAGGAAGGGGGTGGGACACCGGGGAGCTGTTTTTT. Protein: CASSLGAGRGWDTGELFF.

In this sample, this clonotype turned up a few times. V usage is TRBV12-3 or TRBV12-4 and J usage is TRBJ1-3; D call uncertain. Trimming removed 1 base from V and 0 bases from J, with 7 bases in between. The CDR3 covers 15 residues. The CDR3 is CASSLVRFSGNTIYF. The CDR3 DNA is TGTGCCAGCAGTTTAGTCAGGTTCTCTGGAAACACCATATATTTT.

The sample holds a few counts of this clonotype. This rearrangement joins TRBV7-8 to TRBJ2-3; tentatively, D is TRBD2 (5 bases). Germline values: CDR1 SGHVS, CDR2 FQNEAQ. V lost 7 bases, J lost 3 bases, and 17 bases lay in between. The CDR3 has 15 residues. CDR3 sequence (DNA): TGTGCCAGCAAGGAGGCGAGACTGAAAACAGATACGCAGTATTTT. Protein product: CASKEARLKTDTQYF. The whole variable domain, remainder taken from reference TRBV7-8 and TRBJ2-3, is GAGVSQSPRYKVAKRGQDVALRCDPISGHVSLFWYQQALGQGPEFLTYFQNEAQLDKSGLPSDRFFAERPEGSVSTLKIQRTQQEDSAVYLCASKEARLKTDTQYFGPGTRLTVL.

The chain joins TRBV30 to TRBJ2-7; D remains unclear. The V and J ends lost 3 bases and 3 bases respectively, with 9 bases between them. This CDR3 spans 12 amino acids. CDR1 and CDR2 from the germline V gene are GTSNPN and SVGIG (reference sequence). The CDR3 DNA is TGTGCCTGGAGCCAAACGGGCTACGAGCAGTACTTC. Encoded protein: CAWSQTGYEQYF.

This sequence joins TRBV6-2 or TRBV6-3 and TRBJ2-1; tentative D call: TRBD2 (6 bases). The CDR3 has 14 amino acids. Between the trimmed V and J ends, which lost 0 bases and 9 bases, there was a span of 12 bases. Germline V gene data show CDR1 as MNHEY and CDR2 as SVGEGT. CDR3 sequence (DNA): TGTGCCAGCAGTTACTCGACGGGGGTGGGTGAGCAGTTCTTC. This encodes CASSYSTGVGEQFF.

This clonotype was recorded a few times. CDR3 nucleotides: TGTGCCATCAGTGAAAAGGGCACGTCCTACGAGCAGTACTTC. This translates into CAISEKGTSYEQYF. The chain uses TRBV10-3 and TRBJ2-7; D is unresolved. The CDR3 extends over 14 amino acids. In germline, CDR1 is ENHRY, CDR2 SYGVKD. The V end was cut by 3 bases, the J end by 1 base, with 10 bases between.

The chain couples TRBV7-3 to TRBJ2-1, with D hard to call. This CDR3 contains 15 residues. V lost 5 bases, J lost 0 bases, and 11 bases lay in between. Germline values: CDR1 SGHTA, CDR2 FQGTGA. CDR3 sequence reads: CASSRARGSYNEQFF. CDR3 bases: TGTGCCAGCAGCCGAGCGAGAGGCTCCTACAATGAGCAGTTCTTC.

V and J are TRBV6-1 and TRBJ2-3; D gene ambiguous. Germline CDR1 and CDR2: MNHNS and SASEGT. The CDR3 runs to 13 residues. V lost 2 bases and J lost 5, with 8 bases in between. CDR3 in amino acids: CASSEQREDTQYF. The DNA for the CDR3 is TGTGCCAGCAGTGAACAGCGCGAAGATACGCAGTATTTT.

The chain joins TRBV29-1 to TRBJ2-1; 9 bases align to TRBD2. Trimming removed 2 bases from V and 10 bases from J; junction bases left unmatched: 12. Germline V gives CDR1 SQVTM, CDR2 ANQGSEA. The CDR3 runs 15 residues. The CDR3 DNA reads as TGCAGCGTTGAATTTGTGTTAGCGGGAGAGGGGGAGCAGTTCTTC. Translated: CSVEFVLAGEGEQFF.

The V gene is TRBV19, the J gene TRBJ2-7; weak D call: TRBD2 (6 bases). The CDR3 is 13 amino acids. V was shortened by 1 base and J by 7 bases, with 11 bases between the two germline ends. CDR1 is LNHDA and CDR2 is SQIVND in the germline V gene (reference sequence). The CDR3 spells CASSIAAGREQYF. The CDR3, as DNA: TGTGCCAGTAGTATAGCCGCGGGGAGGGAGCAGTACTTC.

This clonotype has ten or more counts. V and J are TRBV7-2 and TRBJ1-1; D might be TRBD1 (6 bases). This CDR3 has 13 residues. The ends were cut back, 3 bases at V and 5 bases at J, with 10 bases in the middle. Germline V CDR1 and CDR2: SGHTA, FQGNSA. This chain's CDR3 is CASSFSQGTEAFF. CDR3 DNA sequence: TGTGCCAGCAGCTTCTCCCAGGGGACTGAAGCTTTCTTT.

The V call is TRBV5-5, the J call TRBJ2-7; D gene uncertain. Germline CDR1 SGHKS, CDR2 YYEKEE (reference sequence). The CDR3 spans 15 residues. The ends were cut back, 2 bases at V and 3 bases at J, with 15 bases in the middle. In nucleotides, the CDR3 is TGTGCCAGCAGCTTTCTCCATGGGTCCTACTACGAGCAGTACTTC. This codes for CASSFLHGSYYEQYF.